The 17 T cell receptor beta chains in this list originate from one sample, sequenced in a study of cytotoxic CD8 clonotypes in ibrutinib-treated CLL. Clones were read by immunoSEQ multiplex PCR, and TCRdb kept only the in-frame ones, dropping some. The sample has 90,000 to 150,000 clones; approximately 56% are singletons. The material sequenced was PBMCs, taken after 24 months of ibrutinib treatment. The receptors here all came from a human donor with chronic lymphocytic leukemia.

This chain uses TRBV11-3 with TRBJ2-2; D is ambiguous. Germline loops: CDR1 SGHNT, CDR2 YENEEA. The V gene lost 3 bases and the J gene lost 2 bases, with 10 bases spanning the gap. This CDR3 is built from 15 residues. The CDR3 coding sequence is TGTGCCAGCAGCTTGATGTCAGTTAACACCGGGGAGCTGTTTTTT. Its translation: CASSLMSVNTGELFF. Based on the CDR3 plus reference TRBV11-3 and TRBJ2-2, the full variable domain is EAGVVQSPRYKIIEKKQPVAFWCNPISGHNTLYWYLQNLGQGPELLIRYENEEAVDDSQLPKDRFSAERLKGVDSTLKIQPAELGDSAVYLCASSLMSVNTGELFFGEGSRLTVL.

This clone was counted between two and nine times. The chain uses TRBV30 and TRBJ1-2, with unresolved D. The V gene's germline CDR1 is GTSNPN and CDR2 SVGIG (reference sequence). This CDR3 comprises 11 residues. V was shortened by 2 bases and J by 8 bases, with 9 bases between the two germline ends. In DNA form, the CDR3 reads TGTGCCTGGAGTTACAAGTCCGGCTACACCTTC. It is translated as CAWSYKSGYTF. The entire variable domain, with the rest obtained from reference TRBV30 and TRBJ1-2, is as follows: SQTIHQWPATLVQPVGSPLSLECTVEGTSNPNLYWYRQAAGRGLQLLFYSVGIGQISSEVPQNLSASRPQDRQFILSSKKLLLSDSGFYLCAWSYKSGYTFGSGTRLTVV.

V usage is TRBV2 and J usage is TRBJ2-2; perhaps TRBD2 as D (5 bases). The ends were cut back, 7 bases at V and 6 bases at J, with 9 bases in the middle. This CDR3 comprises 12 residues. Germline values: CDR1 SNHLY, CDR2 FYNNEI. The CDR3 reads CASKAGAGELFF. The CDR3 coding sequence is TGTGCCAGCAAGGCGGGTGCCGGGGAGCTGTTTTTT.

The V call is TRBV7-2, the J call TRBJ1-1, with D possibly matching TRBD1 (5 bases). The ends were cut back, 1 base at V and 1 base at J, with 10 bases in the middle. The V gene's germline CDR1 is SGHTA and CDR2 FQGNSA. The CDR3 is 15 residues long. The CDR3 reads CASSLEGMGNTEAFF. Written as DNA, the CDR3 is TGTGCCAGCAGCTTAGAGGGGATGGGGAACACTGAAGCTTTCTTT.

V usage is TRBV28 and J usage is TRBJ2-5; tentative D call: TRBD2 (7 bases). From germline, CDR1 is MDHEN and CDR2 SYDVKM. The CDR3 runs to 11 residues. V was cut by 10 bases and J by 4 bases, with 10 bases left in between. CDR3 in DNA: TGTGCCACGGGGGGCGGAGAGACCCAGTACTTC. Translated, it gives CATGGGETQYF.

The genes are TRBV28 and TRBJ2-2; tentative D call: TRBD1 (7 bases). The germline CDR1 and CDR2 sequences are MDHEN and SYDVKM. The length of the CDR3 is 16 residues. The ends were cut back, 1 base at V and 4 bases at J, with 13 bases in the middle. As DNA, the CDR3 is TGTGCCAGCAGTTTATTCGGGCAGGGGGGCACCGGGGAGCTGTTTTTT. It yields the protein CASSLFGQGGTGELFF. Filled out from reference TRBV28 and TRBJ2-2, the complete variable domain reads DVKVTQSSRYLVKRTGEKVFLECVQDMDHENMFWYRQDPGLGLRLIYFSYDVKMKEKGDIPEGYSVSREKKERFSLILESASTNQTSMYLCASSLFGQGGTGELFFGEGSRLTVL.

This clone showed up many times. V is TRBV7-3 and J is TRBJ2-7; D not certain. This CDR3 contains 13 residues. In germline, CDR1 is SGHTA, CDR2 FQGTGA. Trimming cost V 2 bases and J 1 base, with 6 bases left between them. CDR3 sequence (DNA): TGTGCCAGCAGCTTAGGAGTATCCTACGAGCAGTACTTC. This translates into CASSLGVSYEQYF.

In DNA, the CDR3 is TGTGCCAGCAGCATTTCTCCGGGACAGGGGTACGAGCAGTACTTC. The encoded protein is CASSISPGQGYEQYF. V is TRBV9 and J is TRBJ2-7, with 10 bases fitting TRBD1. The V segment lost 4 bases and the J segment 4 bases; nucleotides outside the gene matches: 8. This CDR3 contains 15 residues. Per germline, CDR1 SGDLS and CDR2 YYNGEE.

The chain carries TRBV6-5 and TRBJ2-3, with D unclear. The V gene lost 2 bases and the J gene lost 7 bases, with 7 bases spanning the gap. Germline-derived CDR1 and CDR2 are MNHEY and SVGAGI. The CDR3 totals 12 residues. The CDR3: CASSYGRYTQYF. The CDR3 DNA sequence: TGTGCCAGCAGTTACGGACGATATACGCAGTATTTT.

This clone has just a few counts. CDR3 in amino acids: CAISDPLSNQPQHF. The CDR3 nucleotides read TGTGCCATCAGTGATCCCCTTAGCAATCAGCCCCAGCATTTT. The V call is TRBV10-3, the J call TRBJ1-5, with D unclear. Deletions cut 3 bases from V and 0 bases from J, with 6 bases between. There are 14 residues in the CDR3. Germline CDR1 and CDR2: ENHRY and SYGVKD.

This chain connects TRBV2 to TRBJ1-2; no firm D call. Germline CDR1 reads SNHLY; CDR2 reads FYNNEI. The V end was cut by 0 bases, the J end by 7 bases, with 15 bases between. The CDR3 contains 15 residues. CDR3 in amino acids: CASSEAGEGSGGYTF. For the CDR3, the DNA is TGTGCCAGCAGTGAAGCTGGGGAGGGAAGCGGTGGCTACACCTTC.

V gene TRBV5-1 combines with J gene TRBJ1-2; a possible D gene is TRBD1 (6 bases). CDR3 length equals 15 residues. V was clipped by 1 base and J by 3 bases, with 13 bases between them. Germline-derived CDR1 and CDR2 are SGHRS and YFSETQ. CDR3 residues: CASSLTGTNDYGYTF. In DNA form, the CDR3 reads TGCGCCAGCAGCTTGACAGGGACTAATGACTATGGCTACACCTTC. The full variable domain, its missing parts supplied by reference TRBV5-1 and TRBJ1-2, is KAGVTQTPRYLIKTRGQQVTLSCSPISGHRSVSWYQQTPGQGLQFLFEYFSETQRNKGNFPGRFSGRQFSNSRSEMNVSTLELGDSALYLCASSLTGTNDYGYTFGSGTRLTVV.

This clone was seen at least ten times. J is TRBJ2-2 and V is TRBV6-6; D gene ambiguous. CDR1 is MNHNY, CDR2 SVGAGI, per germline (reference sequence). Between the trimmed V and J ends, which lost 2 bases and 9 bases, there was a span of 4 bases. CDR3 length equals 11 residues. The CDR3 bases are TGTGCCAGCAGTTACGGACGGGAGCTGTTTTTT. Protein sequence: CASSYGRELFF.

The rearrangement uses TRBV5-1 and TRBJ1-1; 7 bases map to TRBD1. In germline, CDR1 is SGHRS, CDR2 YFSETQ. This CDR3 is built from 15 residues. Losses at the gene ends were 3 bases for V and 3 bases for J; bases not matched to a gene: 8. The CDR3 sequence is CASSSTGAVYTEAFF. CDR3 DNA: TGCGCCAGCAGCTCTACAGGGGCTGTGTACACTGAAGCTTTCTTT.

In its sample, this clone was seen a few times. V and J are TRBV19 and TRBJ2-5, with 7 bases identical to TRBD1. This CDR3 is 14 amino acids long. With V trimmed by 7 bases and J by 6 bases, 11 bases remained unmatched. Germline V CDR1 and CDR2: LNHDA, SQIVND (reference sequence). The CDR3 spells CASMTGLPEQTQYF. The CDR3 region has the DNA TGTGCCAGTATGACAGGGCTCCCGGAACAGACCCAGTACTTC.

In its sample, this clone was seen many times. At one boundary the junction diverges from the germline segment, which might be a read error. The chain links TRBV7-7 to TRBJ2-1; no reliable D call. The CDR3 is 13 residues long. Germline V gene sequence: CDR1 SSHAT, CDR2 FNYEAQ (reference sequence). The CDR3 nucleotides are TGTGCTAGCAGCTTTTCCAGAGTAAATGAGCAGTTCTTC. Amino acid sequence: CASSFSRVNEQFF.

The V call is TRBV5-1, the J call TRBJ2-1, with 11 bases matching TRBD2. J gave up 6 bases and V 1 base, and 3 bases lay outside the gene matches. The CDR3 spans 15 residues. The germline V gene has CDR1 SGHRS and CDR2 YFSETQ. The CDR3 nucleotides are TGCGCCAGCAGCTTGTCCACTAGCGGGGGCAATGAGCAGTTCTTC. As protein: CASSLSTSGGNEQFF.